What follows is one TCR beta chain and its context. Its antigen is unknown. TCR beta CDR3 amplification used RNA transcripts. Second-round multiplex PCR came after a first-round RT-PCR that employed HTBI primers. TCRdb passed the multiplex PCR reads through MiXCR, listing each CDR3 protein once. The sample has over 150,000 distinct CDR3 sequences; roughly two fifths are singletons. This specimen comes from a study of Graves' ophthalmopathy and Graves' hyperthyroidism. Study-level results: A roughly 81% specificity and around 89% sensitivity were achieved by a 13-signature model that separated ophthalmopathy from stable hyperthyroidism.

Germline-derived CDR1 and CDR2 are MNHNS and SASEGT. V was cut by 6 bases and J by 6 bases, with 11 bases left in between. The CDR3 covers 13 residues. The chain couples TRBV6-1 to TRBJ2-2; D ambiguous. The clonotype originates from a woman between 40 and 50 years old with Graves' ophthalmopathy. Sequencing input: peripheral blood. The CDR3 nucleotides read TGTGCCAGCAGCAACCTAGACGCCGGGGAGCTGTTTTTT. Translating gives CASSNLDAGELFF.